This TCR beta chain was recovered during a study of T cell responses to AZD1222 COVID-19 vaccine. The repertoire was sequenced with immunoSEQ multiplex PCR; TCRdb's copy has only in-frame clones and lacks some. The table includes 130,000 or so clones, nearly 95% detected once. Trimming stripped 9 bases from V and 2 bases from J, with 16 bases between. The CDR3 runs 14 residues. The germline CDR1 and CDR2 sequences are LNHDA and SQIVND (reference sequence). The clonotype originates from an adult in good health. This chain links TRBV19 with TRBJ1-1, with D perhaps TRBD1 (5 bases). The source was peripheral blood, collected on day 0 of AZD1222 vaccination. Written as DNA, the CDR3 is TGTGCCAGCGGGGGGGGATGGACTAACACTGAAGCTTTCTTT. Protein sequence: CASGGGWTNTEAFF.